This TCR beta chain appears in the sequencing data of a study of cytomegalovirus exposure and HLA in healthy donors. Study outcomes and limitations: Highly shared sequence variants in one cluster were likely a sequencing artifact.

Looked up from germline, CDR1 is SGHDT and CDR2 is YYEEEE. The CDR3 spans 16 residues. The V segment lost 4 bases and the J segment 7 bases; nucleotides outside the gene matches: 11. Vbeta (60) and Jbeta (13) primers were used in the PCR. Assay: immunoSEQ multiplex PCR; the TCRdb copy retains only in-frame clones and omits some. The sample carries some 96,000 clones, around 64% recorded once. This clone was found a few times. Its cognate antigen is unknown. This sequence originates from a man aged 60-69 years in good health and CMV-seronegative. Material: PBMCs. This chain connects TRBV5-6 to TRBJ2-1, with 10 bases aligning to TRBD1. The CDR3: CASSKIGQGGGNEQFF. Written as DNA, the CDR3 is TGTGCCAGCAGCAAAATAGGACAGGGGGGAGGGAATGAGCAGTTCTTC.